A single TCR beta chain is shown here with its context. This sample was included in a study of T cells in Graves' hyperthyroidism and ophthalmopathy. From RNA transcripts, TCR beta CDR3 regions were amplified. During a first-round RT-PCR of the TCR CDR3, the HTBI primer set was used. TCRdb ran MiXCR on the multiplex PCR reads and lists one entry per CDR3 protein. Of some 530,000 distinct CDR3 sequences in the sample, about 20% were seen once. Trimming pared 3 bases from V and 6 bases from J, leaving 9 bases between. Germline V gene sequence: CDR1 ENHRY, CDR2 SYGVKD. The CDR3 has 13 residues. Input material: blood. The sequence was obtained from a woman in her 70s with Graves' ophthalmopathy. This chain uses TRBV10-3 with TRBJ1-5; D gene ambiguous. This CDR3 reads CAISDGSGQPQHF. The DNA of the CDR3 is TGTGCCATCAGTGATGGGTCTGGTCAGCCCCAGCATTTT.